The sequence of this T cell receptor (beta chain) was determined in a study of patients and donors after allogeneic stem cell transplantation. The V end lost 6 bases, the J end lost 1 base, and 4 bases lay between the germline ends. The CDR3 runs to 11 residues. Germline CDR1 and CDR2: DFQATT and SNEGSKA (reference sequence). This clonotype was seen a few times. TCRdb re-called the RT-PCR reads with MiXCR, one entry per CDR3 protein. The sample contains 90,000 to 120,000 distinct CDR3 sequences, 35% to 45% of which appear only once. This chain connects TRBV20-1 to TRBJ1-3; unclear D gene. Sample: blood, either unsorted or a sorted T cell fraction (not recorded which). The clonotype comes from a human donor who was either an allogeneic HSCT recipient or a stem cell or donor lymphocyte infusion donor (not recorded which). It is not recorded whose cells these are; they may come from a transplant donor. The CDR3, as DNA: TGCAGTGCATGGTCTGGAAACACCATATATTTT. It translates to CSAWSGNTIYF.